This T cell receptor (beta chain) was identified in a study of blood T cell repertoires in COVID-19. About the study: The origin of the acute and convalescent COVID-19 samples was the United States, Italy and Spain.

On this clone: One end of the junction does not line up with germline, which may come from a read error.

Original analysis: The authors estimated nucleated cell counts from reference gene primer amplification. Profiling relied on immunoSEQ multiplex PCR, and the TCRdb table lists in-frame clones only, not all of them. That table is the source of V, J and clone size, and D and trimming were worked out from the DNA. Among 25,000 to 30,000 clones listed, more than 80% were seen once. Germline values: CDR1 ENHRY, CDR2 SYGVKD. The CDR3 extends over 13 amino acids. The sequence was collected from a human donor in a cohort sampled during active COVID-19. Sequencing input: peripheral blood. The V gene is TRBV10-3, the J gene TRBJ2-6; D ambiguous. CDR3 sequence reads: CAISYSAANVLTF. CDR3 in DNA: TGTGCCATCAGTTACTCTGCGGCCAACGTCCTGACTTTC.